A selection of T cell receptor beta chains follows, all from one sample in a study of blood T cell repertoires in COVID-19. The data were produced by immunoSEQ multiplex PCR, yet TCRdb's version contains in-frame clones alone and is incomplete. The sample gives some 270,000 clones, around 93% of which show up once; roughly 2.8% is in the top ten. The material sequenced was PBMCs or T cells enriched from blood (not recorded which). Receptors were obtained from a middle-aged man who had been exposed to COVID-19. The conserved cysteine and the conserved F or W are not part of the CDR3 here. A D gene is named only where the DNA matches it firmly. Rows may omit the clone size; those that give it use once, few, many or a size class.

j_call: TRBJ1-1; d_call: TRBD1; v_call: TRBV30; clone_size: .; cdr3_aa: ALQGVVYTEAF
j_call: TRBJ1-5; d_call: TRBD1; v_call: TRBV2; clone_size: .; cdr3_aa: ASRDRDRGNQPQH
j_call: TRBJ2-7; d_call: .; v_call: TRBV28; clone_size: .; cdr3_aa: ASSSQIYEQY
j_call: TRBJ2-3; d_call: TRBD2; v_call: TRBV11-3; clone_size: .; cdr3_aa: ASSLGSGTADTQY
j_call: TRBJ1-2; d_call: TRBD1; v_call: TRBV19; clone_size: .; cdr3_aa: ASSPQGAYGYT
j_call: TRBJ1-2; d_call: TRBD1; v_call: TRBV7-9; clone_size: .; cdr3_aa: ASSGTGGAFYGYT
j_call: TRBJ1-4; d_call: TRBD1; v_call: TRBV15; clone_size: .; cdr3_aa: ATSRVLTGEDNEKLF
j_call: TRBJ1-6; d_call: TRBD1; v_call: TRBV10-3; clone_size: .; cdr3_aa: AISELWNPIRGQVNSPLH
j_call: TRBJ1-2; d_call: .; v_call: TRBV7-2; clone_size: .; cdr3_aa: ASSLRGSYGYT
j_call: TRBJ1-2; d_call: .; v_call: TRBV28; clone_size: .; cdr3_aa: ASSNSGGYT
j_call: TRBJ1-6; d_call: .; v_call: TRBV30; clone_size: .; cdr3_aa: AWNTAWSPLH
j_call: TRBJ1-2; d_call: .; v_call: TRBV29-1; clone_size: .; cdr3_aa: SVESWGLGYGYT
j_call: TRBJ1-1; d_call: TRBD1; v_call: TRBV7-2; clone_size: .; cdr3_aa: ASKDRGLNTEAF
j_call: TRBJ2-2; d_call: .; v_call: TRBV7-2; clone_size: .; cdr3_aa: ASSSQRNTGELF
j_call: TRBJ2-3; d_call: TRBD1; v_call: TRBV13; clone_size: .; cdr3_aa: ASSIRQGFPDTQY
j_call: TRBJ2-7; d_call: TRBD1; v_call: TRBV3-1/TRBV3-2; clone_size: .; cdr3_aa: ASSPTPGDSTYEQY
j_call: TRBJ2-4; d_call: .; v_call: TRBV29-1; clone_size: .; cdr3_aa: SVDVGPERKIAKNIQY
j_call: TRBJ2-2; d_call: TRBD2; v_call: TRBV19; clone_size: .; cdr3_aa: ASSILAGGLTGELF
j_call: TRBJ2-1; d_call: TRBD2; v_call: TRBV28; clone_size: .; cdr3_aa: ASSSGRRGDNEQF
j_call: TRBJ2-3; d_call: TRBD2; v_call: TRBV5-1; clone_size: few; cdr3_aa: ASSLGLAGSTDTQY
j_call: TRBJ2-1; d_call: TRBD2; v_call: TRBV9; clone_size: .; cdr3_aa: ASSVELAFGEQF
j_call: TRBJ2-5; d_call: TRBD1; v_call: TRBV2; clone_size: .; cdr3_aa: ASRETGGWGQETQY
j_call: TRBJ2-7; d_call: TRBD1; v_call: TRBV3-1/TRBV3-2; clone_size: .; cdr3_aa: ASSQVDRGTDEQY
j_call: TRBJ2-2; d_call: .; v_call: TRBV18; clone_size: .; cdr3_aa: ASSLTPENTGELF
j_call: TRBJ2-1; d_call: .; v_call: TRBV2; clone_size: .; cdr3_aa: ASSGQPAGDNEQF
j_call: TRBJ1-5; d_call: .; v_call: TRBV5-8; clone_size: .; cdr3_aa: ASSPQGMGSNQPQH
j_call: TRBJ1-4; d_call: TRBD1; v_call: TRBV9; clone_size: .; cdr3_aa: ASSSRDRGTTNEKLF
j_call: TRBJ2-1; d_call: TRBD2; v_call: TRBV7-9; clone_size: .; cdr3_aa: ASSSGLAETNEQF
j_call: TRBJ2-1; d_call: TRBD2; v_call: TRBV6-1; clone_size: .; cdr3_aa: ASSARDYRNYNEQF
j_call: TRBJ1-1; d_call: TRBD1; v_call: TRBV7-2; clone_size: few; cdr3_aa: ASSLNRGNTEAF
j_call: TRBJ2-6; d_call: .; v_call: TRBV23-1; clone_size: once; cdr3_aa: ASSQPDRDSGANVLT
j_call: TRBJ2-7; d_call: TRBD1; v_call: TRBV19; clone_size: .; cdr3_aa: ASSITGGLYEQY
j_call: TRBJ2-1; d_call: TRBD2; v_call: TRBV7-9; clone_size: .; cdr3_aa: ASSFSAGPSGFFF
j_call: TRBJ2-2; d_call: TRBD2; v_call: TRBV3-1/TRBV3-2; clone_size: .; cdr3_aa: ASSQQSGTSGKFLGGELF
j_call: TRBJ2-7; d_call: TRBD1; v_call: TRBV11-3; clone_size: .; cdr3_aa: ASSLEGQGTYEQY
j_call: TRBJ2-4; d_call: .; v_call: TRBV6-5; clone_size: .; cdr3_aa: ASSNRATQGNIQY
j_call: TRBJ2-7; d_call: TRBD1; v_call: TRBV29-1; clone_size: .; cdr3_aa: SAGPHSWTGKDYEQY
j_call: TRBJ1-3; d_call: .; v_call: TRBV9; clone_size: .; cdr3_aa: ASSAPYRESYRNTIY
j_call: TRBJ2-1; d_call: .; v_call: TRBV7-3; clone_size: .; cdr3_aa: ASSLTRVSGQF
j_call: TRBJ2-1; d_call: .; v_call: TRBV6-2/TRBV6-3; clone_size: .; cdr3_aa: ASSYWGTPYNEQF
j_call: TRBJ2-1; d_call: TRBD1; v_call: TRBV7-3; clone_size: .; cdr3_aa: ASSFRGQGSYEQF